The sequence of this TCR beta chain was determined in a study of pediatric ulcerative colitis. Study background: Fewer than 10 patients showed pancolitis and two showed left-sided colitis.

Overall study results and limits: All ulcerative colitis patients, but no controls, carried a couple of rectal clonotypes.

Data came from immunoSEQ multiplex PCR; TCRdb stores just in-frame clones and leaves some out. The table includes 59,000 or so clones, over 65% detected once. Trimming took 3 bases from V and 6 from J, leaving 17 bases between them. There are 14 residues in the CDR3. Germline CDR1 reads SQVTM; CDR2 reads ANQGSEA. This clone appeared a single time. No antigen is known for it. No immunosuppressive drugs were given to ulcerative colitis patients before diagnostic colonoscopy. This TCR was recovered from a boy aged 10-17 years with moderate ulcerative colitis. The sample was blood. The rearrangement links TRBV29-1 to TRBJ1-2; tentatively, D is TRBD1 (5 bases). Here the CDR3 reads CSVDNGYRGDGYTF. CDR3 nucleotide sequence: TGCAGCGTTGACAATGGTTATCGGGGGGATGGCTACACCTTC.